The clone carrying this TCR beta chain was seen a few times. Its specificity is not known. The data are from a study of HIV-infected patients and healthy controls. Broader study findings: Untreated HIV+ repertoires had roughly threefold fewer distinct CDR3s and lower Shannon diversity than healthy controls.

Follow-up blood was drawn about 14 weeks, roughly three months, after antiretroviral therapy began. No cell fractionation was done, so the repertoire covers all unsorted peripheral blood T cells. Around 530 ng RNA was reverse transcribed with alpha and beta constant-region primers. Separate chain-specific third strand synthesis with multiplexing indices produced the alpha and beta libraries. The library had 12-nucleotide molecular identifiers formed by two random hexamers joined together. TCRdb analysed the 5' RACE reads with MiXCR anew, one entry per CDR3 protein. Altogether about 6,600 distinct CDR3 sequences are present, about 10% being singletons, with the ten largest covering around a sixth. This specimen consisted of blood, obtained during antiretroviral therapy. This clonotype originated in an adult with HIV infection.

For the CDR3, the DNA is TGTGCCACCAAGTCGGTATCCAAAAACATTCAGTACTTC. Residues: CATKSVSKNIQYF. The chain joins TRBV28 to TRBJ2-4; no firm D call. With 10 bases removed from V and 2 bases from J, the gap between germline ends came to 12 bases. Germline CDR1 is MDHEN and CDR2 is SYDVKM. This CDR3 has 13 residues.